This TCR beta chain was observed in a study of shared clonotypes between healthy human individuals. Across the study: The donors, a couple of women and a few men, were aged 18 to 49.

About 30,000 T cell genomes, or roughly 200 ng DNA, went into the sorted-subset replicate PCRs. Profiling relied on immunoSEQ multiplex PCR, and the TCRdb table lists in-frame clones only, not all of them. The sample includes millions of clones, about 92% of them seen just once. Study-wide points: It was observed that around 5% of naive CD4 clonotypes were shared across a handful of donors. Represented diversity, genetic and exposure-history alike, was limited by few donors.

On this clone itself: The target antigen is unknown.

Cells designated naive CD8 were CD45RO-negative and were positively selected for CCR7, with terminally differentiated effector memory CD45RA+ cells excluded. The V gene end was trimmed by 1 base and the J gene end by 5 bases; junction bases not matched to a gene: 3. Germline V gene lookup returns CDR1 SGHTA and CDR2 FQGTGA. This CDR3 has 14 residues. The chain joins TRBV7-3 to TRBJ2-3, with TRBD2 identical over 7 bases. The sample comprised naive CD8+ T cells from PBMCs. The receptor comes from a young man in good health. Some clones in this sample may be carry-over from other donors' samples. The CDR3 spells CASSLSGSGDTQYF. Written as DNA, the CDR3 is TGTGCCAGCAGCTTAAGCGGGAGTGGAGATACGCAGTATTTT.